The text below deals with one T cell receptor beta chain. Its antigen is not identified. This record comes from a study of blood T cells in healthy people across ages. Germline trimming cut 0 bases from V and 4 bases from J; bases unmatched to any gene: 5. This CDR3 contains 18 residues. Per the germline V gene, CDR1 is SGHAT and CDR2 is FQNNGV. PCR was performed a second time for 7 to 11 cycles using a sample-barcoded 5' primer and a J-beta primer mix. TCRdb independently ran MiXCR on the 5' RACE reads; one entry per CDR3 protein. The data contain 1.6 million or so distinct CDR3 sequences, about 31% of them singletons. Study-level results: Among long-lived donors, naive CD4+ cells were more numerous and diversity higher than in aged donors.

The chain couples TRBV11-2 to TRBJ2-1, with 14 bases that match TRBD2. Sequences were obtained from blood. This clonotype was obtained from a woman aged 30 to 39 in good health. The CDR3 loop reads CASSLDPTSGRDYNEQFF. DNA of the CDR3: TGTGCCAGCAGCTTAGATCCGACTAGCGGGAGGGATTACAATGAGCAGTTCTTC.